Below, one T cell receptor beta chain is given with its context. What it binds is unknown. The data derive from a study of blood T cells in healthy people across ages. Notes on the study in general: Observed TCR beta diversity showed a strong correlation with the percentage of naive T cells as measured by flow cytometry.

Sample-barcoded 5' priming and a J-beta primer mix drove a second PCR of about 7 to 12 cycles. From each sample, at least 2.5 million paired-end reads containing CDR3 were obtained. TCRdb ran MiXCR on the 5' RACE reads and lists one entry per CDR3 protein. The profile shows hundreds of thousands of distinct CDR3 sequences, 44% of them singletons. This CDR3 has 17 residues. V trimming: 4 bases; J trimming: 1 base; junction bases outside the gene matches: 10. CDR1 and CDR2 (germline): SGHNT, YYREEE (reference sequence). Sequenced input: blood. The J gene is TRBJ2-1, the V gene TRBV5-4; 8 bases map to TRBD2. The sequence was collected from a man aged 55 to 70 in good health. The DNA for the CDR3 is TGTGCCAGCAGCAGCGTGGGAGCGGGAGAGTCCTACAATGAGCAGTTCTTC. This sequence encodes CASSSVGAGESYNEQFF.